The 16 T cell receptor beta chains given below trace back to one sample, sequenced in a study of T cell responses to AZD1222 COVID-19 vaccine. Some clones are missing from TCRdb's copy, which holds only in-frame ones; the method was immunoSEQ multiplex PCR. Altogether some 120,000 clones are present, 88% being singletons, with the ten largest covering under 7%. The source material was peripheral blood, sampled on day 0 of AZD1222 vaccination. The receptors shown here come from an adult in good health.

The chain joins TRBV2 to TRBJ2-7; D assignment may be TRBD1 or TRBD2 (5 bases each). Germline V gene sequence: CDR1 SNHLY, CDR2 FYNNEI. V was clipped by 0 bases and J by 6 bases, with 9 bases between them. CDR3 length: 13 amino acids. The CDR3 protein is CASSEANGAEQYF. The CDR3 nucleotides read TGTGCCAGCAGTGAAGCGAACGGGGCCGAGCAGTACTTC.

The chain joins TRBV29-1 to TRBJ1-1, with 8 bases fitting TRBD1. From germline, CDR1 is SQVTM and CDR2 ANQGSEA. The CDR3 extends over 14 amino acids. The ends lost 6 bases at V and 3 bases at J; junction bases unmatched: 9. CDR3 residues: CSVGRTGSYTEAFF. The CDR3 DNA reads TGCAGCGTCGGACGGACAGGGAGTTACACTGAAGCTTTCTTT.

V and J are TRBV11-3 and TRBJ2-7, with D uncertain. This CDR3 has 15 residues. Trimming took 0 bases from V and 1 from J, leaving 10 bases between them. Germline V lookup: CDR1 SGHNT, CDR2 YENEEA. The CDR3 nucleotides are TGTGCCAGCAGCTTAGATTCGGCAAGATCCTACGAGCAGTACTTC. Residues: CASSLDSARSYEQYF.

The chain has TRBV6-6 and TRBJ1-6; D unresolved. V lost 6 bases and J 8 bases, leaving 17 bases between the germline ends. Germline-derived CDR1 and CDR2 are MNHNY and SVGAGI (reference sequence). The CDR3 contains 15 residues. In nucleotides, the CDR3 is TGTGCCAGCAGCCCCGCCTCATGGGCAGATTCACCCCTCCACTTT. It yields the protein CASSPASWADSPLHF.

This chain connects TRBV5-1 to TRBJ2-3; D remains unclear. CDR1 and CDR2 from the germline V gene are SGHRS and YFSETQ. The germline V and J ends were trimmed by 0 bases and 1 base, with 12 bases remaining between them. This CDR3 contains 16 residues. The CDR3 DNA follows: TGCGCCAGCAGCTTGGGATCCGTTGGGGGCACAGATACGCAGTATTTT. Translating it yields CASSLGSVGGTDTQYF.

The chain recombines TRBV2 with TRBJ1-1, with D uncertain. V lost 7 bases, J lost 10 bases, and 22 bases lay in between. The germline V gene has CDR1 SNHLY and CDR2 FYNNEI. This CDR3 comprises 14 residues. The CDR3 nucleotides are TGTGCCAGCACCGGGGAATCGGGTGGGGTCGGAGCTTTCTTT. Translating gives CASTGESGGVGAFF.

This clone was seen a handful of times. This chain connects TRBV15 to TRBJ1-1; D uncertain. V gave up 8 bases and J gave up 0 bases, with 7 bases separating them. Germline lookup yields CDR1 LNHNV and CDR2 YYDKDF (reference sequence). The CDR3 spans 12 residues. The CDR3 sequence is CATGTVNTEAFF. The CDR3, as DNA: TGTGCCACCGGTACCGTGAACACTGAAGCTTTCTTT.

The chain uses TRBV7-9 and TRBJ2-5; no definite D call. Trimming took 6 bases from V and 1 from J, leaving 3 bases between them. The germline CDR1 and CDR2 sequences are SEHNR and FQNEAQ (reference sequence). The CDR3 consists of 11 residues. For the CDR3, the DNA is TGTGCCAGCAGACTCCAAGAGACCCAGTACTTC. Amino acids: CASRLQETQYF. Drawing the rest from reference TRBV7-9 and TRBJ2-5, the complete variable domain is DTGVSQNPRHKITKRGQNVTFRCDPISEHNRLYWYRQTLGQGPEFLTYFQNEAQLEKSRLLSDRFSAERPKGSFSTLEIQRTEQGDSAMYLCASRLQETQYFGPGTRLLVL.

The CDR3 DNA sequence: TGTGCCAGCAGCGTCAGGGGACCCACAGATACGCAGTATTTT. The encoded protein is CASSVRGPTDTQYF. V is TRBV6-6 and J is TRBJ2-3, with D possibly being TRBD1 (6 bases). V dropped 6 bases and J dropped 2 bases, with 12 bases sitting between them. Per germline, CDR1 MNHNY and CDR2 SVGAGI (reference sequence). The CDR3 length is 14 residues.

J is TRBJ1-2 and V is TRBV4-2; D not resolved. Germline V gene lookup returns CDR1 LGHNA and CDR2 YNFKEQ. This CDR3 contains 14 residues. V shed 1 base and J shed 4 bases, with 10 bases lying between them. The CDR3 reads CASSQGAIPYGYTF. The CDR3 DNA sequence: TGTGCCAGCAGCCAAGGCGCCATTCCCTATGGCTACACCTTC.

The chain uses TRBV7-2 and TRBJ1-1; D is possibly TRBD1 (6 bases). The CDR3 spans 15 residues. The germline V gene encodes CDR1 SGHTA and CDR2 FQGNSA. Trimming left V 5 bases short and J 4 bases short, with 17 bases between. The CDR3 is CASSLNRVLGTEAFF. Written as DNA, the CDR3 is TGTGCCAGCAGCCTTAACAGGGTTTTGGGCACTGAAGCTTTCTTT. Looking up the rest from reference TRBV7-2 and TRBJ1-1 gives the full variable domain: GAGVSQSPSNKVTEKGKDVELRCDPISGHTALYWYRQSLGQGLEFLIYFQGNSAPDKSGLPSDRFSAERTGGSVSTLTIQRTQQEDSAVYLCASSLNRVLGTEAFFGQGTRLTVV.

This chain connects TRBV5-1 to TRBJ2-1, with TRBD2 matching over 7 bases. CDR3 length: 15 residues. Germline assignment: CDR1 SGHRS and CDR2 YFSETQ. The trim removed 0 bases at V and 8 bases at J, leaving 8 bases unmatched. CDR3 in DNA: TGCGCCAGCAGCTTGGAGGGAAGTGGGGGGGATGAGCAGTTCTTC. Translation: CASSLEGSGGDEQFF.

This sequence joins TRBV2 and TRBJ1-5; 7 nucleotides align to TRBD1. This CDR3 has 15 amino acids. CDR1 and CDR2 from the germline V gene are SNHLY and FYNNEI. V gave up 7 bases and J gave up 1 base; unmatched junction bases: 7. For the CDR3, the DNA is TGTGCCAGCAATATAAAGGGACAGAGCAATCAGCCCCAGCATTTT. This gives the protein CASNIKGQSNQPQHF. The whole variable domain, remainder taken from reference TRBV2 and TRBJ1-5, is EPEVTQTPSHQVTQMGQEVILRCVPISNHLYFYWYRQILGQKVEFLVSFYNNEISEKSEIFDDQFSVERPDGSNFTLKIRSTKLEDSAMYFCASNIKGQSNQPQHFGDGTRLSIL.

This chain uses TRBV28 with TRBJ1-2, with 8 bases that match TRBD1. The CDR3 consists of 14 residues. The V and J ends lost 3 bases and 4 bases, in that order; junction bases with no gene match: 4. Looked up from germline, CDR1 is MDHEN and CDR2 is SYDVKM. The CDR3 sequence is CASSLGGQVYGYTF. As DNA, the CDR3 is TGTGCCAGCAGTTTGGGGGGACAGGTCTATGGCTACACCTTC.

V and J are TRBV5-6 and TRBJ1-2, with a tentative D call TRBD1 (6 bases). Germline CDR1 and CDR2: SGHDT and YYEEEE. The V gene lost 3 bases and the J gene lost 0 bases, with 21 bases spanning the gap. The CDR3 is 18 amino acids. Here the CDR3 reads CASSSFGQTRFANYGYTF. The CDR3 DNA reads as TGTGCCAGCAGCTCTTTTGGACAGACACGTTTTGCTAACTATGGCTACACCTTC.

The chain combines TRBV11-3 with TRBJ1-2; TRBD1 agrees at 10 bases. CDR1 SGHNT and CDR2 YENEEA come from the germline V gene. The CDR3 is 17 residues long. V was clipped by 5 bases and J by 0 bases; unmatched bases: 9. The CDR3 DNA reads as TGTGCCAGCAGCCAAGGACAGGGGGAAGACGCTAACTATGGCTACACCTTC. This translates into CASSQGQGEDANYGYTF.